This section outlines one T cell receptor (beta chain) sequence together with its context. The antigen remains unidentified. The second PCR ran about 6 to 12 cycles with a sample-barcoded 5' primer and J-beta primers. One entry per CDR3 protein results from TCRdb running MiXCR on the 5' RACE reads. The repertoire holds about 1.5 million distinct CDR3 sequences, around 42% seen once, with approximately 7.9% in the top ten. The sample is drawn from a study of blood T cells in healthy people across ages. Findings and limits, study-wide: Relative to aged donors, long-lived donors carried more naive CD4+ cells and displayed higher diversity.

The CDR3 is made up of 17 amino acids. The sequence was collected from a woman aged 18-29 years in good health. This rearrangement joins TRBV21-1 to TRBJ1-2; no check of the table's D call, TRBD1, against the DNA was made. TRBV21-1 is a pseudogene. The sequenced material came from blood. CDR3 coding DNA: TGTGCCAGCAGCAAAGTGGAAGCGGGACAGGGTGGCCGAGGCTACACCTTC. This encodes CASSKVEAGQGGRGYTF.